The 20 T cell receptor beta chains reported below all come from one sample, sequenced in a study of cytomegalovirus exposure and HLA in healthy donors (dated by TCRdb to 2017 to 2019). Library generation was performed with the immunoSEQ multiplex PCR assay. TCRdb retrieved this table from immuneACCESS and kept in-frame rearrangements only. Not all clones are present; in checked studies, unresolved V genes account for under half, and no reason is known for the remainder. The sample data list more than 95,000 clones, and roughly 86% of these were observed just once. Of the sample, about 5.3% falls within the top ten clones. The sample was PBMCs. These TCRs come from a man younger than 35 in good health and CMV-seronegative.

This chain joins TRBV30 and TRBJ2-7; D might be TRBD2 (5 bases). The germline V gene encodes CDR1 GTSNPN and CDR2 SVGIG (reference sequence). This CDR3 contains 14 residues. Deletions cut 1 base from V and 0 bases from J, with 10 bases between. The CDR3 is CAWSARDSSYEQYF. As DNA, the CDR3 is TGTGCCTGGAGTGCGAGGGATTCCTCCTACGAGCAGTACTTC.

The chain recombines TRBV29-1 with TRBJ2-1; D is uncertain. V dropped 0 bases and J dropped 3 bases, with 24 bases sitting between them. Looked up from germline, CDR1 is SQVTM and CDR2 is ANQGSEA. The CDR3 has 19 residues. The CDR3 loop reads CSVEEPLGRTTTNYNEQFF. The CDR3 DNA is TGCAGCGTTGAAGAACCCCTCGGCAGAACGACAACCAACTACAATGAGCAGTTCTTC.

The chain uses TRBV5-5 and TRBJ2-7, with D possibly TRBD1 on 5 matching bases. Germline loops: CDR1 SGHKS, CDR2 YYEKEE (reference sequence). CDR3 length: 13 amino acids. Trimming pared 3 bases from V and 3 bases from J, leaving 10 bases between. CDR3: CASSSQVLYEQYF. The CDR3 DNA is TGTGCCAGCAGCTCACAGGTCCTCTACGAGCAGTACTTC. Complete variable domain (other parts from reference TRBV5-5 and TRBJ2-7): DAGVTQSPTHLIKTRGQQVTLRCSPISGHKSVSWYQQVLGQGPQFIFQYYEKEERGRGNFPDRFSARQFPNYSSELNVNALLLGDSALYLCASSSQVLYEQYFGPGTRLTVT.

The chain combines TRBV15 with TRBJ1-5, with D unclear. With 4 bases removed from V and 2 bases from J, the gap between germline ends came to 21 bases. The CDR3 runs to 18 residues. Germline lookup yields CDR1 LNHNV and CDR2 YYDKDF (reference sequence). DNA for the CDR3: TGTGCCACCAGCACAACTATGATCGGGGTTATAGGCAATCAGCCCCAGCATTTT. It yields the protein CATSTTMIGVIGNQPQHF.

The V gene is TRBV19, the J gene TRBJ1-2; weak D call: TRBD1 (5 bases). The ends were cut back, 8 bases at V and 2 bases at J, with 15 bases in the middle. CDR3 size: 14 residues. CDR1 is LNHDA, CDR2 SQIVND, per germline (reference sequence). CDR3 amino acids: CASLVAGKNYGYTF. CDR3 bases: TGTGCCAGTCTGGTGGCAGGGAAAAACTATGGCTACACCTTC.

This clone was seen a single time. The chain is built from TRBV15 and TRBJ1-1, with D unresolved. V was cut by 0 bases and J by 4 bases, with 9 bases left in between. The CDR3 is made up of 14 amino acids. Germline V gene data show CDR1 as LNHNV and CDR2 as YYDKDF (reference sequence). The DNA for the CDR3 is TGTGCCACCAGCAGAGATTACAGCTCCACTGAAGCTTTCTTT. Its protein product is CATSRDYSSTEAFF.

CDR3 loop: CASSLQENSGNTIYF. DNA for the CDR3: TGTGCCAGCAGCTTACAAGAGAACTCTGGAAACACCATATATTTT. The V gene is TRBV7-9, the J gene TRBJ1-3; D gene unclear. The V end lost 2 bases, the J end lost 0 bases, and 8 bases lay between the germline ends. The CDR3 consists of 15 residues. Germline V gene lookup returns CDR1 SEHNR and CDR2 FQNEAQ (reference sequence).

The chain couples TRBV6-1 to TRBJ2-5; unclear D gene. Per germline, CDR1 MNHNS and CDR2 SASEGT. Trimming removed 6 bases at V and 2 bases at J, with 13 bases between. The CDR3 totals 14 residues. The CDR3 bases are TGTGCCAGCAGATTGGGCAGCCATCAAGAGACCCAGTACTTC. Its protein product is CASRLGSHQETQYF.

This clone was counted once. This rearrangement joins TRBV6-6 to TRBJ1-1; 11 nucleotides align to TRBD1. The junction had 7 bases not matched to a gene; V was cut back by 2 bases and J by 5 bases. The CDR3 sequence is 16 residues long. Germline values: CDR1 MNHNY, CDR2 SVGAGI (reference sequence). CDR3 amino acids: CASSYAGQGAQTEAFF. The DNA for the CDR3 is TGTGCCAGCAGTTACGCAGGACAGGGGGCCCAGACTGAAGCTTTCTTT.

The rearrangement joins TRBV6-1 to TRBJ2-2, with D tentatively TRBD2 (6 bases). This CDR3 has 14 amino acids. The V end lost 8 bases, the J end lost 3 bases, and 13 bases lay between the germline ends. Per the germline V gene, CDR1 is MNHNS and CDR2 is SASEGT. The CDR3 spells CASPGREDTGELFF. The CDR3 DNA follows: TGTGCCAGCCCCGGCAGGGAGGACACCGGGGAGCTGTTTTTT.

V usage is TRBV9 and J usage is TRBJ2-7; D remains ambiguous. Per the germline V gene, CDR1 is SGDLS and CDR2 is YYNGEE. V was clipped by 2 bases and J by 5 bases, with 11 bases between them. The CDR3 extends over 13 amino acids. This chain's CDR3 is CASSVEHGDEQYF. The CDR3 DNA reads TGTGCCAGCAGCGTGGAACATGGAGACGAGCAGTACTTC.

The chain joins TRBV29-1 to TRBJ2-2; 12 nucleotides line up with TRBD2. The CDR3 is 14 residues long. Germline lookup yields CDR1 SQVTM and CDR2 ANQGSEA. With 4 bases clipped from V and 7 bases from J, the junction kept 4 bases outside the gene matches. CDR3 sequence reads: CSVGGTSGFGELFF. In DNA, the CDR3 is TGCAGCGTTGGGGGGACTAGCGGGTTCGGGGAGCTGTTTTTT.

The chain links TRBV7-9 to TRBJ1-5; D perhaps matches TRBD1 (6 bases). The CDR3 has 12 amino acids. The V and J ends lost 8 bases and 7 bases respectively, with 12 bases between them. From germline, CDR1 is SEHNR and CDR2 FQNEAQ (reference sequence). CDR3 sequence reads: CASQVGGQPQHF. Written as DNA, the CDR3 is TGTGCCAGCCAAGTAGGGGGACAGCCCCAGCATTTT.

Only a few counts were recorded for this clone. The V call is TRBV2, the J call TRBJ1-5; D perhaps matches TRBD1 (5 bases). Germline CDR1 SNHLY, CDR2 FYNNEI. The CDR3 length is 11 residues. Trimming took 7 bases from V and 9 from J, leaving 10 bases between them. DNA of the CDR3: TGTGCCAGCACCGTCGGGGGGCCCCAGCATTTT. Its protein product is CASTVGGPQHF.

The rearrangement uses TRBV18 and TRBJ2-7, with TRBD1 matching 7 bases. Germline lookup yields CDR1 KGHSH and CDR2 LQKENI. This CDR3 is 15 amino acids long. With 4 bases clipped from V and 0 bases from J, the junction kept 6 bases outside the gene matches. The DNA of the CDR3 is TGTGCCAGCTCACAACTGACAGGGAACTCCTACGAGCAGTACTTC. As protein: CASSQLTGNSYEQYF.

The chain carries TRBV4-2 and TRBJ2-5; D is uncertain. Germline loops: CDR1 LGHNA, CDR2 YNFKEQ. Deletions cut 6 bases from V and 0 bases from J, with 20 bases between. The length of the CDR3 is 17 residues. The CDR3 protein is CASRAPGADEDQETQYF. In DNA form, the CDR3 reads TGTGCCAGCAGAGCCCCCGGTGCGGATGAGGACCAAGAGACCCAGTACTTC.

The chain joins TRBV5-1 to TRBJ1-2; the match to TRBD1 covers 7 bases. CDR1 SGHRS and CDR2 YFSETQ come from the germline V gene. The CDR3 contains 15 residues. Trimming cost V 5 bases and J 5 bases; bases outside gene matches: 12. The CDR3 spells CASSFPTGDRYGYTF. CDR3 DNA sequence: TGCGCCAGCAGTTTCCCTACAGGGGATCGATATGGCTACACCTTC. The full variable domain, its missing parts supplied by reference TRBV5-1 and TRBJ1-2, is KAGVTQTPRYLIKTRGQQVTLSCSPISGHRSVSWYQQTPGQGLQFLFEYFSETQRNKGNFPGRFSGRQFSNSRSEMNVSTLELGDSALYLCASSFPTGDRYGYTFGSGTRLTVV.

V and J are TRBV7-9 and TRBJ1-2; D is undetermined. This CDR3 is 15 amino acids long. The ends were cut back, 1 base at V and 2 bases at J, with 11 bases in the middle. Germline loops: CDR1 SEHNR, CDR2 FQNEAQ (reference sequence). Written as DNA, the CDR3 is TGTGCCAGCAGCTTAGGAAGTGGAGGGAACTATGGCTACACCTTC. It translates to CASSLGSGGNYGYTF.

This chain uses TRBV7-2 with TRBJ1-1, with D perhaps matching TRBD1 (5 bases). The V and J ends lost 10 bases and 0 bases respectively, with 24 bases between them. The CDR3 sequence is 17 residues long. The germline gives CDR1 SGHTA, CDR2 FQGNSA. The CDR3 loop reads CATLGGIGGALNTEAFF. The CDR3 bases are TGTGCCACCCTGGGGGGGATAGGCGGTGCTCTGAACACTGAAGCTTTCTTT. Using reference TRBV7-2 and TRBJ1-1 for the parts outside the CDR3, the full variable domain is GAGVSQSPSNKVTEKGKDVELRCDPISGHTALYWYRQSLGQGLEFLIYFQGNSAPDKSGLPSDRFSAERTGGSVSTLTIQRTQQEDSAVYLCATLGGIGGALNTEAFFGQGTRLTVV.

V gene TRBV7-2 combines with J gene TRBJ1-5; 8 nucleotides line up with TRBD1. V trimming: 5 bases; J trimming: 4 bases; junction bases outside the gene matches: 7. This CDR3 has 15 residues. The germline gives CDR1 SGHTA, CDR2 FQGNSA. Here the CDR3 reads CASSATGGWNQPQHF. CDR3 in DNA: TGTGCCAGCAGCGCCACAGGGGGGTGGAATCAGCCCCAGCATTTT.